This record covers a single T cell receptor beta chain. This specimen comes from a study of a mutant IDH1 vaccine in newly diagnosed glioma. Study background: Treatment recipients were approximately 62% male and around 40% female, and their mean age was roughly 40 years.

Profiling relied on immunoSEQ multiplex PCR, and the TCRdb table lists in-frame clones only, not all of them. This sample carries about 34,000 clones, around four fifths of them seen once, and the ten largest clones take around 9.5%. J gave up 6 bases and V 7 bases, and 16 bases lay outside the gene matches. The CDR3 extends over 16 amino acids. Germline V gene lookup returns CDR1 LNHDA and CDR2 SQIVND (reference sequence). Time point defined: baseline, week 1 (first vaccination visit). Treatment here: pre-vaccination baseline after standard-of-care therapy. The specimen comprised peripheral blood mononuclear cells (PBMCs), sampled from a glioma patient treated with radiotherapy, temozolomide or both. The receptor was derived from a man aged 45-60 years with glioma. Some clones in this sample may be carry-over from other donors' samples. The V call is TRBV19, the J call TRBJ2-3; TRBD2 matches at 7 bases. In DNA, the CDR3 is TGTGCCAGTACCTCGGATTGGCTAGCGGTACCCGATACGCAGTATTTT. It codes for CASTSDWLAVPDTQYF.